This TCR beta chain derives from a study of human T cells and chemical hapten exposure. Whole-study findings and limits: DPC sensitization did not alter TCRs above 1 in 1000 frequency.

Documented time point: pre-sensitization, week 0. Noted treatment: therapeutic diphenylcyclopropenone sensitization with weekly scalp DPC. Individual cDNA molecules (in the library) carried attached unique molecular identifiers. One entry per CDR3 protein results from TCRdb running MiXCR on the RACE reads. Counted here are 65,000 to 70,000 distinct CDR3 sequences, over 9.5% occurring once; the ten biggest clones make up 4% to 6%. The V and J ends lost 7 bases and 2 bases, in that order; junction bases with no gene match: 6. Germline V lookup: CDR1 SQVTM, CDR2 ANQGSEA. The CDR3 spans 15 residues. This clonotype was seen many times. Its specificity is not known.

This TCR was recovered from a woman aged 45-65 years with alopecia areata. Some clones in this sample may be carry-over from other donors' samples. This chain joins TRBV29-1 and TRBJ2-5; 14 bases align to TRBD2. The input for sequencing was whole blood, taken in connection with sensitization to the hapten diphenylcyclopropenone (DPC). The CDR3 DNA follows: TGCAGCGGCGGACTAGCGGGAGGCCCACAAGAGACCCAGTACTTC. It codes for CSGGLAGGPQETQYF.